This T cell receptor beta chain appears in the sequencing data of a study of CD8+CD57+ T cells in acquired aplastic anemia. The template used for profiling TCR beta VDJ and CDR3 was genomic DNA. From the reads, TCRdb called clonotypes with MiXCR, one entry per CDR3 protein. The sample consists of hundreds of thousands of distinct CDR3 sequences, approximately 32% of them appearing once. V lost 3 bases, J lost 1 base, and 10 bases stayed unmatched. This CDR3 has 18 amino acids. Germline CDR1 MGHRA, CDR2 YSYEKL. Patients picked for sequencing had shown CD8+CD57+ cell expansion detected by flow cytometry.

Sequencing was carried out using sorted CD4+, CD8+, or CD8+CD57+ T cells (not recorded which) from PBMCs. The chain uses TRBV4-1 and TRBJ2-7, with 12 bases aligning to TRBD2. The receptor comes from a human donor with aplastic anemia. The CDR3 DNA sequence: TGCGCCAGCAGCCAGGAGGGACTAGCGGGTCCCTCTTCCTACGAGCAGTACTTC. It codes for CASSQEGLAGPSSYEQYF.